This T cell receptor beta chain came from a study of identical twins. TCRdb re-analysed the 5' RACE reads in MiXCR, keeping a single row per CDR3 protein. The sample holds 1,800,000 or so distinct CDR3 sequences, around 29% seen once. This clonotype was seen only a few times. Trimming shortened V by 5 bases and J by 5 bases, and 12 bases separated the two germline ends. The CDR3 has 13 residues. The V gene's germline CDR1 is SGHTA and CDR2 FQGNSA. This receptor was taken from a newborn girl in good health. V is TRBV7-2 and J is TRBJ1-2; no clear D gene. Material: cord blood. The CDR3 here is CASSVLTDYGYTF. The CDR3 DNA is TGTGCCAGCAGCGTTCTGACTGATTATGGCTACACCTTC.